Listed below are T cell receptor beta chains from one sample, sequenced in a study of T cells after yellow fever vaccination. TCRdb processed the 5' RACE reads anew with MiXCR; each CDR3 protein has one entry. The table records hundreds of thousands of distinct CDR3 sequences, roughly 12% of them present only once. The specimen was PBMCs, collected on the day of the yellow fever booster vaccination. All receptors derive from a man between 25 and 39 years old who received the YFV17D yellow fever vaccine. CDR3s include the opening cysteine and the closing phenylalanine or tryptophan. The D gene is left open where the match is weak. Part of the rows lack a size; the others show once, few, many or a class for expanded clones.

J gene | D gene | V gene | clone size | CDR3 DNA | CDR3 protein
TRBJ2-7 | TRBD2 | TRBV25-1 | few | TGTGCCAGCAGTGATGATACTAGCGAACCCTACGAGCAGTACTTC | CASSDDTSEPYEQYF
TRBJ1-1 | . | TRBV27 | . | TGTGCCAGCAGTGCCTCCCCAGGGTTCACTGAAGCTTTCTTT | CASSASPGFTEAFF
TRBJ1-1 | . | TRBV12-3/TRBV12-4 | few | TGTGCCAGCAGTCCGCGTGCTTTAGGGGAAGCTTTCTTT | CASSPRALGEAFF
TRBJ1-6 | TRBD1 | TRBV14 | . | TGTGCCAGCAGCCCCGGGACAGGTCAAAGGAGCTCCTATAATTCACCCCTCCACTTT | CASSPGTGQRSSYNSPLHF
TRBJ1-2 | . | TRBV27 | . | TGTGCCAGCAGAACCGCCGGGAACTATGGCTACACCTTC | CASRTAGNYGYTF
TRBJ2-1 | . | TRBV24-1 | few | TGTGCCACCAGTGACTCCGGGGCAGGGTATTACAATGAGCAGTTCTTC | CATSDSGAGYYNEQFF
TRBJ1-1 | . | TRBV4-2 | few | TGTGCCAGCAGCCAGCTGGACAGACTGAACACTGAAGCTTTCTTT | CASSQLDRLNTEAFF
TRBJ2-7 | TRBD1 | TRBV20-1 | . | TGCAGTGCTAATGGACAGGTTAACTACGAGCAGTACTTC | CSANGQVNYEQYF
TRBJ2-1 | . | TRBV25-1 | many | TGTGCCAGCAGAGCTTACAAGGGTGAGCAGTTCTTC | CASRAYKGEQFF
TRBJ2-5 | . | TRBV6-1 | few | TGTGCCAGCGTGGGGGATCTGAGGCAAGAGACCCAGTACTTC | CASVGDLRQETQYF
TRBJ1-1 | . | TRBV19 | . | TGTGCCAGTCGTGAGCCTATAATGAACACTGAAGCTTTCTTT | CASREPIMNTEAFF
TRBJ2-1 | TRBD2 | TRBV5-5 | . | TGTGCCAGCAGCGAGGACGCCGGGGGGTACAATGAGCAGTTCTTC | CASSEDAGGYNEQFF
TRBJ2-3 | . | TRBV4-3 | few | TGCGCCAGCAGCCAAGGCGGCTGGGCAGATACGCAGTATTTT | CASSQGGWADTQYF
TRBJ2-7 | . | TRBV4-3 | . | TGCGCCAGCAGCCAAGAGGTAGCCGGGGGATCCTACGAGCAGTACTTC | CASSQEVAGGSYEQYF
TRBJ1-2 | . | TRBV5-1 | many | TGCGCCAGCAGCTTGGCCAGGGCTAACTATGGCTACACCTTC | CASSLARANYGYTF
TRBJ2-2 | . | TRBV14 | few | TGTGCCAGCAGCCAAGGGTTAATTCCCAACACCGGGGAGCTGTTTTTT | CASSQGLIPNTGELFF
TRBJ2-3 | TRBD1 | TRBV9 | . | TGTGCCAGCAGCGTAGGAGGGGGCTTAAAGTCGTCCACAGATACGCAGTATTTT | CASSVGGGLKSSTDTQYF
TRBJ2-5 | TRBD2 | TRBV6-1 | . | TGTGCCAGCAGTCCTTGGGGCGGGAGAGGTGAGACCCAGTACTTC | CASSPWGGRGETQYF
TRBJ2-7 | TRBD1 | TRBV30 | . | TGTGCCTGGAGCCGGGACAGGCCCTACGAGCAGTACTTC | CAWSRDRPYEQYF
TRBJ2-4 | . | TRBV4-3 | . | TGCGCCAGCAGCCCCCAGGGGGGCTTCGGGAACATTCAGTACTTC | CASSPQGGFGNIQYF
TRBJ2-2 | TRBD2 | TRBV7-2 | few | TGTGCCAGCAGCTTACTCGCAGCGGGAGATAACACCGGGGAGCTGTTTTTT | CASSLLAAGDNTGELFF
TRBJ2-5 | . | TRBV11-2 | few | TGTGCCAGCAGCTTATGGCCGGAACAAGAGACCCAGTACTTC | CASSLWPEQETQYF
TRBJ2-1 | TRBD2 | TRBV7-6 | . | TGTGCCAGCAGCTCCCCCGGGACTAGTATTGAGCAGTTCTTC | CASSSPGTSIEQFF
TRBJ2-7 | TRBD2 | TRBV5-1 | few | TGCGCCAGCGGGCTAGCGGGAACTTACGAGCAGTACTTC | CASGLAGTYEQYF
TRBJ2-2 | . | TRBV9 | . | TGTGCCAGCAGCGTAGACCTAGCGTACGGGGAGCTGTTTTTT | CASSVDLAYGELFF
TRBJ1-5 | . | TRBV5-6 | . | TGTGCCAGCAGTCGCCGGGGGACGGATAGCAATCAGCCCCAGCATTTT | CASSRRGTDSNQPQHF
TRBJ2-2 | TRBD2 | TRBV7-8 | . | TGTGCCAGCAGCCATAGCGGGAGGGCGCTCCCGCTGTTTTTT | CASSHSGRALPLFF
TRBJ2-1 | . | TRBV7-6 | few | TGTGCCAGCAGCTTAGGTGGGGGGGCACATGAGCAGTTCTTC | CASSLGGGAHEQFF
TRBJ1-5 | . | TRBV7-9 | few | TGTGCCAGCACCCAAGGGGACTTCACCAATCAGCCCCAGCATTTT | CASTQGDFTNQPQHF
TRBJ2-7 | TRBD2 | TRBV7-3 | few | TGTGCCAGCAGCGCGACAGCGGGACTTCGTGGCGAGCAGTACTTC | CASSATAGLRGEQYF
TRBJ2-3 | . | TRBV7-6 | many | TGTGCCAGCAGCCGGACAGACATAACTAGCACAGATACGCAGTATTTT | CASSRTDITSTDTQYF
TRBJ1-5 | . | TRBV20-1 | many | TGCAGTGCTAGAGTAGGGGAGTATAGCAATCAGCCCCAGCATTTT | CSARVGEYSNQPQHF
TRBJ2-7 | . | TRBV5-6 | . | TGTGCCAGCAGTTTTTACAGGGCGTATAGCTCCTACGAGCAGTACTTC | CASSFYRAYSSYEQYF
TRBJ1-1 | . | TRBV9 | . | TGTGCCAGCAGCCCCGTCGGGCAGGCGGCAAGCGCGAACACTGAAGCTTTCTTT | CASSPVGQAASANTEAFF
TRBJ2-1 | TRBD2 | TRBV6-2/TRBV6-3 | few | TGTGCCAGCACCGGGACTAGCGCTTACAATGAGCAGTTCTTC | CASTGTSAYNEQFF
TRBJ1-1 | TRBD1 | TRBV7-9 | few | TGTGCCAGCAGATCGACAGGGGCAATCGGGACTGAAGCTTTCTTT | CASRSTGAIGTEAFF
TRBJ2-1 | TRBD2 | TRBV4-2 | many | TGTGCCAGCACCATGCGGGGACTAGCGGGAGACGGCTCCTACAATGAGCAGTTCTTC | CASTMRGLAGDGSYNEQFF
TRBJ2-3 | TRBD2 | TRBV20-1 | . | TGCAGTGCTTGGACTAGCGGGAGGTCAGATACGCAGTATTTT | CSAWTSGRSDTQYF
TRBJ2-7 | . | TRBV20-1 | once | TGCAGTGCTCGCTCCGCGGGCGATTTTGAGCAGTACTTC | CSARSAGDFEQYF
TRBJ2-3 | TRBD2 | TRBV20-1 | . | TGCAGTGCTAGACCCCAATCGCTAGCGGCAAGCACAAATACGCAGTATTTT | CSARPQSLAASTNTQYF
TRBJ2-7 | . | TRBV20-1 | many | TGCAGTGCTAGAGAAGATGGGAGGTCCTACGAGCAGTACTTC | CSAREDGRSYEQYF
TRBJ2-1 | TRBD2 | TRBV7-2 | . | TGTGCCAGCAGACCCCGACTAGCGGACATGGGTAATGAGCAGTTCTTC | CASRPRLADMGNEQFF
TRBJ2-5 | TRBD1 | TRBV12-3/TRBV12-4 | few | TGTGCCAGCAGTGTAACGGGACAGATGAAAGAGACCCAGTACTTC | CASSVTGQMKETQYF
TRBJ2-2 | . | TRBV20-1 | few | TGCAGTGCCGGAAACACTGGCGGGGAGCTGTTTTTT | CSAGNTGGELFF
TRBJ2-1 | . | TRBV27 | . | TGTGCCAGCAGTTTACGCGCCCTTTGGGCGGTCAACTCCTACAATGAGCAGTTCTTC | CASSLRALWAVNSYNEQFF
TRBJ2-1 | TRBD2 | TRBV7-3 | . | TGTGCCAGCAGTATCGAAATAGCGGGATCCTACAATGAGCAGTTCTTC | CASSIEIAGSYNEQFF
TRBJ1-2 | . | TRBV24-1 | few | TGTGCCACCAAAACCTACTCTTGGATAGGGAGCGGCTATGGCTACACCTTC | CATKTYSWIGSGYGYTF
TRBJ1-2 | TRBD1 | TRBV6-1 | few | TGTGCCAGCAGAAATGACAGGGTGGATGGCTACACCTTC | CASRNDRVDGYTF
TRBJ1-1 | . | TRBV10-3 | . | TGTGCCATCAGTTTGGCCCTCCTAAACAATGGGGACACTGAAGCTTTCTTT | CAISLALLNNGDTEAFF
TRBJ2-2 | . | TRBV29-1 | . | TGCAGCGTTGAATTAGCCCAAGCCGGGGAGCTGTTTTTT | CSVELAQAGELFF
TRBJ2-5 | . | TRBV11-2 | . | TGTGCCAGCAGCTCCGACTCCAGGGGCTGGGAGACCCAGTACTTC | CASSSDSRGWETQYF
TRBJ1-5 | . | TRBV2 | . | TGTGCCAGCGGCCTCGATAGCAATCAGCCCCAGCATTTT | CASGLDSNQPQHF
TRBJ2-2 | . | TRBV10-3 | few | TGTGCCATCAGTGAGGCGGCCGGGGAGCTGTTTTTT | CAISEAAGELFF
TRBJ1-2 | . | TRBV20-1 | few | TGCAGTGCTCCTGACACACTTAACTATGGCTACACCTTC | CSAPDTLNYGYTF
TRBJ1-1 | TRBD1 | TRBV20-1 | . | TGCAGCCCAGGACAGGGAGGCAACACTGAAGCTTTCTTT | CSPGQGGNTEAFF
TRBJ2-7 | TRBD2 | TRBV4-3 | . | TGCGCCAGCAGCCAAGACCCCCTGACTAGCGGGAGTCCCCACGAGCAGTACTTC | CASSQDPLTSGSPHEQYF